These T cell receptor beta chains were read from a single sample in a study of cytomegalovirus exposure and HLA in healthy donors. The repertoire was sequenced with immunoSEQ multiplex PCR; TCRdb's copy has only in-frame clones and lacks some. Of under 40,000 clones listed, around three quarters are singletons. The sequenced sample consisted of PBMCs. The receptors here all came from a male donor in good health and CMV-seronegative. The CDR3 runs from the conserved cysteine through the conserved F or W. Fields, in order: J gene, V gene, D gene, clone size, CDR3 length, CDR3 protein, CDR3 DNA. A D gene is named only where the DNA matches it firmly. Rows give clone size only sometimes, using once, few, many, or a class for an expanded clone.

J: TRBJ1-2
V: TRBV5-3
D: NA
size: NA
length: 12
CDR3: CARSLTAYGYTF
DNA: TGTGCCAGAAGCTTGACAGCCTATGGCTACACCTTC

J: TRBJ1-5
V: TRBV4-2
D: NA
size: few
length: 14
CDR3: CASSQDRSNQPQHF
DNA: TGTGCCAGCAGCCAAGATCGGAGCAATCAGCCCCAGCATTTT

J: TRBJ1-2
V: TRBV5-4
D: TRBD1
size: NA
length: 14
CDR3: CASSRGTGDYGYTF
DNA: TGTGCCAGCAGCCGAGGGACAGGGGACTATGGCTACACCTTC

J: TRBJ1-4
V: TRBV28
D: NA
size: NA
length: 13
CDR3: CASRDSVVEKLFF
DNA: TGTGCCAGCAGGGACAGCGTAGTCGAAAAACTGTTTTTT

J: TRBJ2-7
V: TRBV9
D: TRBD1
size: NA
length: 18
CDR3: CASSPEPSTGPSSYEQYF
DNA: TGTGCCAGCAGCCCAGAACCCTCGACAGGGCCAAGCTCCTACGAGCAGTACTTC

J: TRBJ2-2
V: TRBV6-6
D: NA
size: NA
length: 13
CDR3: CASSSQDTGELFF
DNA: TGTGCCAGCAGCTCACAGGACACCGGGGAGCTGTTTTTT

J: TRBJ1-6
V: TRBV5-1
D: NA
size: NA
length: 16
CDR3: CASSLVNTGPNSPLHF
DNA: TGCGCCAGCAGCTTAGTTAATACAGGGCCTAATTCACCCCTCCACTTT

J: TRBJ2-7
V: TRBV25-1
D: NA
size: few
length: 16
CDR3: CASSSDSTYLSYEQYF
DNA: TGTGCCAGCAGTTCTGACAGCACTTACCTATCCTACGAGCAGTACTTC

J: TRBJ1-2
V: TRBV13
D: NA
size: NA
length: 14
CDR3: CASSEWGAQYGYTF
DNA: TGTGCCAGCAGCGAGTGGGGCGCCCAATATGGCTACACCTTC

J: TRBJ1-4
V: TRBV18
D: TRBD1
size: NA
length: 15
CDR3: CASSPVDRVNEKLFF
DNA: TGTGCCAGCTCACCTGTCGACAGGGTGAATGAAAAACTGTTTTTT

J: TRBJ1-6
V: TRBV7-9
D: TRBD1
size: NA
length: 16
CDR3: CASSLRQGAWASPLHF
DNA: TGTGCCAGCAGCCTCCGACAGGGGGCTTGGGCCTCACCCCTCCACTTT

J: TRBJ1-6
V: TRBV10-3
D: TRBD1
size: NA
length: 14
CDR3: CAISATGLDSPLHF
DNA: TGTGCCATCAGTGCGACAGGGTTGGATTCACCCCTCCACTTT

J: TRBJ1-5
V: TRBV2
D: TRBD1
size: NA
length: 13
CDR3: CASGGTGNQPQHF
DNA: TGTGCCAGCGGAGGGACAGGGAATCAGCCCCAGCATTTT

J: TRBJ1-2
V: TRBV7-3
D: NA
size: NA
length: 15
CDR3: CASSQFSTENYGYTF
DNA: TGTGCCAGCAGCCAATTCTCGACAGAGAACTATGGCTACACCTTC

J: TRBJ1-1
V: TRBV19
D: NA
size: NA
length: 14
CDR3: CASSTLGVNTEAFF
DNA: TGTGCCAGTAGCACCCTAGGCGTGAACACTGAAGCTTTCTTT

J: TRBJ2-1
V: TRBV5-1
D: TRBD2
size: NA
length: 15
CDR3: CASSYSGSSYNEQFF
DNA: TGCGCCAGCAGCTATAGCGGGAGCTCCTACAATGAGCAGTTCTTC